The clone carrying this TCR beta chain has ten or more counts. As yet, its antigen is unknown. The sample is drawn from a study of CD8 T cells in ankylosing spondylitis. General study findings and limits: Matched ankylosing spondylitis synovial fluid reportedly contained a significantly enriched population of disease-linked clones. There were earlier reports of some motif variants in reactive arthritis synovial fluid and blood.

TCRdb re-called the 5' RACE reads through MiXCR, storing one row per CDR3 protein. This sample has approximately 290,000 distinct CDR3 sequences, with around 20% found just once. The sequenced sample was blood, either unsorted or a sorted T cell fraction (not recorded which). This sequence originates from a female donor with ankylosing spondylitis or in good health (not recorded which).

CDR3 protein: CASSQDSGRGSTDTQYF. The CDR3 DNA is TGCGCCAGCAGCCAAGATAGCGGACGGGGGAGCACAGATACGCAGTATTTT. The chain combines TRBV4-3 with TRBJ2-3, with a possible D match to TRBD2 (6 bases). Germline V gene lookup returns CDR1 LGHNA and CDR2 YSLEER. Trimming stripped 0 bases from V and 0 bases from J, with 13 bases between. This CDR3 is built from 17 residues.